The clone carrying this T cell receptor beta chain appeared a single time. The antigen remains undetermined. The sample belongs to a study of cytomegalovirus exposure and HLA in healthy donors. CDR3 length: 16 residues. Trimming pared 0 bases from V and 6 bases from J, leaving 16 bases between. The germline CDR1 and CDR2 sequences are SGHDT and YYEEEE. Findings and limits, study-wide: The classifier reportedly diagnosed cytomegalovirus status with high specificity and sensitivity.

Libraries were prepared by immunoSEQ multiplex PCR; TCRdb keeps only in-frame clonotypes and omits some of them. Counted here are fewer than 100,000 clones, approximately 90% occurring once; the ten biggest clones make up 2% to 2.5%. This sequence joins TRBV5-6 and TRBJ1-5, with D possibly TRBD1 on 5 matching bases. Sequences were obtained from PBMCs. The sequence came from a man younger than 45 in good health and CMV-seronegative. Written as DNA, the CDR3 is TGTGCCAGCAGCTTGGCCGGGGGGGATCTAGGTCAGCCCCAGCATTTT. It encodes CASSLAGGDLGQPQHF.